This TCR beta chain was captured in a study of cytomegalovirus exposure and HLA in healthy donors. Study information: One earlier analysis, a look at 180 million or so T cells, found approximately 120 million unique TCR beta sequences. Of all 400 or so donors who were genotyped, 75% to 90% belonged to the Caucasian-associated ancestry cluster. Findings and caveats of the study: Versus the roughly 670-donor mean, an Asian-associated ancestry cluster reportedly showed fewer N-insertions in a later analysis. Presence/absence analyses treated sequencing depth as roughly uniform across donors.

On this clone itself: Its antigen is not identified.

From germline, CDR1 is SGHRS and CDR2 YFSETQ. The CDR3 is made up of 15 amino acids. The trim removed 1 base at V and 4 bases at J, leaving 7 bases unmatched. Amplification used 60 Vbeta primers and 13 Jbeta primers. Profiling relied on immunoSEQ multiplex PCR, and the TCRdb table lists in-frame clones only, not all of them. Of 120,000 or so clones listed, over 60% are singletons. The receptor was isolated from a female donor in good health and CMV-seronegative. Specimen: PBMCs. The chain couples TRBV5-1 to TRBJ2-5, with 7 bases fitting TRBD2. This chain's CDR3 is CASSLYGRISETQYF. The DNA for the CDR3 is TGCGCCAGCAGCTTGTACGGGAGGATATCAGAGACCCAGTACTTC.